Below, 10 T cell receptor beta chains from the same sample are listed, as sequenced in a study of T cell repertoires in cytomegalovirus infection. These receptors' antigens are unknown. TCRdb processed the reads anew with MiXCR; each CDR3 protein has one entry. This table has some 500,000 distinct CDR3 sequences, 25% to 35% appearing once. This specimen was cultured PBMCs, taken from culture after CMV antigen stimulation. These receptors came from a human donor in good health (CMV status not recorded). Some clones in this sample may be carry-over from other donors' samples.

The V and J genes are TRBV10-3 and TRBJ2-4; TRBD2 matches at 9 bases. The length of the CDR3 is 18 residues. The V segment lost 3 bases and the J segment 1 base; nucleotides outside the gene matches: 10. The germline V gene encodes CDR1 ENHRY and CDR2 SYGVKD. Written as DNA, the CDR3 is TGTGCCATCAGTGAAGGAGCGGGAGGAGTCGGGGCCAAAAACATTCAGTACTTC. It encodes CAISEGAGGVGAKNIQYF.

This clonotype was detected only a few times. V gene TRBV7-2 combines with J gene TRBJ1-1; a weak D match, TRBD1 (6 bases). CDR1 and CDR2 (germline): SGHTA, FQGNSA. The CDR3 covers 14 residues. V lost 5 bases to trimming and J lost 5 bases, with 15 bases between them. The CDR3 protein is CASSPGTLFTEAFF. The CDR3 bases are TGTGCCAGCAGCCCCGGGACACTATTTACTGAAGCTTTCTTT.

This clonotype was recorded at least ten times. This chain joins TRBV4-1 and TRBJ1-4; D remains unclear. The germline gives CDR1 MGHRA, CDR2 YSYEKL. The V end was cut by 0 bases, the J end by 12 bases, with 8 bases between. The CDR3 loop spans 12 amino acids. The CDR3 DNA sequence: TGCGCCAGCAGCCAAGATAGGCGAGAACTGTTTTTT. Amino acids: CASSQDRRELFF.

The chain employs TRBV19 and TRBJ2-5; 7 bases fit TRBD2. V gave up 5 bases and J gave up 4 bases; unmatched junction bases: 7. Germline CDR1 LNHDA, CDR2 SQIVND (reference sequence). CDR3 size: 14 residues. CDR3 loop: CASSDAGDRETQYF. CDR3 DNA sequence: TGTGCCAGTAGTGACGCGGGAGACAGAGAGACCCAGTACTTC.

This clonotype turned up a few times. The CDR3 region is CASTTAGTSGQETQYF. The CDR3 coding sequence is TGTGCCAGCACAACTGCTGGGACTAGCGGCCAAGAGACCCAGTACTTC. V gene TRBV12-3 or TRBV12-4 combines with J gene TRBJ2-5; TRBD2 matches 11 bases. The J segment lost 1 base and the V segment lost 7 bases, leaving 8 bases of the junction unmatched. The CDR3 totals 16 residues.

This clonotype appeared many times. The chain is built from TRBV7-2 and TRBJ2-5, with D perhaps being TRBD1 or TRBD2 (6 bases each). This CDR3 has 13 residues. Trimming removed 8 bases at V and 2 bases at J, with 12 bases between. The germline gives CDR1 SGHTA, CDR2 FQGNSA. The CDR3 reads CASAGTQQETQYF. CDR3 bases: TGTGCCAGCGCGGGGACACAACAAGAGACCCAGTACTTC.

This clonotype turned up a few times. The chain links TRBV7-2 to TRBJ2-5; D tentatively reads TRBD1 or TRBD2 (5 bases each). The CDR3 has 15 residues. The V and J ends lost 4 bases and 7 bases respectively, with 19 bases between them. Germline CDR1 SGHTA, CDR2 FQGNSA. CDR3 DNA: TGTGCCAGCAGCTCCCAAGGGGTGGAGGACGGGACCCAGTACTTC. Translation: CASSSQGVEDGTQYF.

This clonotype was picked up a small number of times. The chain is built from TRBV4-2 and TRBJ2-1, with 11 bases fitting TRBD2. Germline trimming cut 5 bases from V and 7 bases from J; bases unmatched to any gene: 7. The germline gives CDR1 LGHNA, CDR2 YNFKEQ. This CDR3 spans 15 amino acids. The CDR3 sequence: CASSETSGTGNEQFF. In DNA form, the CDR3 reads TGTGCCAGCAGCGAGACTAGCGGGACAGGTAATGAGCAGTTCTTC.

The V gene is TRBV15, the J gene TRBJ1-1; D gene ambiguous. The CDR3 extends over 13 amino acids. Germline CDR1 is LNHNV and CDR2 is YYDKDF (reference sequence). V lost 3 bases and J lost 2, with 7 bases in between. CDR3 coding DNA: TGTGCCACCAGCAGTGATTATAACACTGAAGCTTTCTTT. This encodes CATSSDYNTEAFF. The variable domain in full, completed from reference TRBV15 and TRBJ1-1, reads DAMVIQNPRYQVTQFGKPVTLSCSQTLNHNVMYWYQQKSSQAPKLLFHYYDKDFNNEADTPDNFQSRRPNTSFCFLDIRSPGLGDTAMYLCATSSDYNTEAFFGQGTRLTVV.

The V and J genes are TRBV15 and TRBJ2-1; D is unresolved. Trimming left V 4 bases short and J 0 bases short, with 7 bases between. Germline V lookup: CDR1 LNHNV, CDR2 YYDKDF (reference sequence). The CDR3 has 14 amino acids. This CDR3 is CATSTRPSYNEQFF. The CDR3 region has the DNA TGTGCCACCAGCACCCGTCCCTCCTACAATGAGCAGTTCTTC.